This is a list of T cell receptor beta chains from one sample in a study of vaccination and CD4 T cells after COVID-19. What these receptors recognize is not known. MiXCR, applied by TCRdb to the PCR reads, yields one record per CDR3 protein. Among 15,000 to 20,000 distinct CDR3 sequences, 45% to 65% were seen once, and the ten largest hold 11%. Sequenced input: CD4+ T cells from blood, cultured in vitro. These receptors were taken from a human donor who had recovered from COVID-19. Both conserved end residues are part of each CDR3. A D gene is named only where the DNA matches it firmly. The listing skips clone size in some rows; elsewhere it reads once, few, many or a size class.

. | TRBJ2-2 | . | TRBV5-1 | CASSARGNTGELFF | TGCGCCAGCAGCGCACGGGGCAACACCGGGGAGCTGTTTTTT
. | TRBJ1-5 | TRBD1 | TRBV6-2/TRBV6-3 | CASAGTTGSITNQPQHF | TGTGCCAGCGCAGGCACGACAGGGTCTATTACCAATCAGCCCCAGCATTTT
few | TRBJ1-2 | TRBD1 | TRBV6-5 | CASSYQSPQQGYGYTF | TGTGCCAGCAGCTACCAATCTCCTCAACAGGGGTATGGCTACACCTTC
. | TRBJ2-7 | . | TRBV7-3 | CASSLGGIDHEQYF | TGTGCCAGCAGCTTAGGGGGAATCGACCACGAGCAGTACTTC
. | TRBJ2-5 | . | TRBV11-2 | CASSLEAEGQPWETQYF | TGTGCCAGCAGCTTAGAAGCTGAAGGGCAGCCGTGGGAGACCCAGTACTTC
few | TRBJ2-7 | . | TRBV20-1 | CSAISVEGTKSQQYF | TGCAGTGCTATCTCGGTCGAAGGGACGAAGAGTCAGCAGTACTTC
. | TRBJ2-5 | TRBD2 | TRBV20-1 | CSAKEAGGYQETQYF | TGCAGTGCCAAGGAGGCGGGAGGGTACCAAGAGACCCAGTACTTC
. | TRBJ2-7 | TRBD2 | TRBV6-1 | CASSEWIWGLGYEQYF | TGTGCCAGCAGTGAATGGATATGGGGACTAGGCTACGAGCAGTACTTC
few | TRBJ2-5 | . | TRBV27 | CASSRGVFQETQYF | TGTGCCAGCAGTAGGGGAGTCTTCCAAGAGACCCAGTACTTC
few | TRBJ2-7 | . | TRBV7-2 | CASSPGVWNYEQYF | TGTGCCAGCAGCCCAGGGGTTTGGAACTACGAGCAGTACTTC
. | TRBJ2-1 | . | TRBV19 | CASSTPGLGLRRYEQFF | TGTGCCAGTAGTACTCCGGGACTTGGTTTGCGGAGGTATGAGCAGTTCTTC
. | TRBJ1-6 | . | TRBV20-1 | CSAREPLLGSPLHF | TGCAGTGCTAGAGAGCCCCTCCTGGGGTCACCCCTCCACTTT
. | TRBJ2-7 | . | TRBV7-2 | CASSLAGSGWEQYF | TGTGCCAGCAGCTTAGCGGGCTCCGGGTGGGAGCAGTACTTC
few | TRBJ2-5 | TRBD2 | TRBV5-4 | CASSLAAGGGETQYF | TGTGCCAGCAGCTTGGCGGCCGGCGGGGGGGAGACCCAGTACTTC
few | TRBJ2-7 | TRBD1 | TRBV20-1 | CSARGTGGVGFYEQYF | TGCAGTGCTAGAGGGACAGGGGGCGTTGGGTTCTACGAGCAGTACTTC
. | TRBJ1-1 | TRBD1 | TRBV5-4 | CASRRDRTTEAFF | TGTGCCAGCAGGAGGGACAGGACCACTGAAGCTTTCTTT
. | TRBJ2-7 | TRBD2 | TRBV6-5 | CASSYGGDTAQYF | TGTGCCAGCAGTTATGGGGGGGATACGGCGCAGTACTTC
. | TRBJ1-1 | . | TRBV7-3 | CASSLVRSGDTEAFF | TGTGCCAGCAGCTTAGTACGGTCCGGGGATACTGAAGCTTTCTTT
. | TRBJ1-1 | . | TRBV7-2 | CASSLGAGGTEAFF | TGTGCCAGCAGCTTAGGCGCGGGGGGAACTGAAGCTTTCTTT
few | TRBJ1-1 | TRBD1 | TRBV6-5 | CASSYGQGGSTEAFF | TGTGCCAGCAGTTACGGACAGGGAGGAAGCACTGAAGCTTTCTTT